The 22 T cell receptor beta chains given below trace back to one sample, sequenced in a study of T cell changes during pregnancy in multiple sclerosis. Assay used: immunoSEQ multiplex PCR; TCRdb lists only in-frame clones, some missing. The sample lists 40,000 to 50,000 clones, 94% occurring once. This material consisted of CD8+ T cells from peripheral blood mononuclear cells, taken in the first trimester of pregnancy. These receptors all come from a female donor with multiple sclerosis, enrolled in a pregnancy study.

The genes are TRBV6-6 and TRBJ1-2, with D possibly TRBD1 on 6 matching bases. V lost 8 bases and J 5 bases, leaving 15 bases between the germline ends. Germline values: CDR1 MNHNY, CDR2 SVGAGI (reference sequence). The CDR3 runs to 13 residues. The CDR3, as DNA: TGTGCCAGCGGGGCCGGGACACCTTATGGCTACACCTTC. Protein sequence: CASGAGTPYGYTF.

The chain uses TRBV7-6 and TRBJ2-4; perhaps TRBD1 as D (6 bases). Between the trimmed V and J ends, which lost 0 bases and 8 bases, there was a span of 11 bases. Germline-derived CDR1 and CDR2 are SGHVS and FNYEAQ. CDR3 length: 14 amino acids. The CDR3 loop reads CASSLAGTRDIQYF. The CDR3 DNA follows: TGTGCCAGCAGCTTAGCCGGGACAAGGGACATTCAGTACTTC.

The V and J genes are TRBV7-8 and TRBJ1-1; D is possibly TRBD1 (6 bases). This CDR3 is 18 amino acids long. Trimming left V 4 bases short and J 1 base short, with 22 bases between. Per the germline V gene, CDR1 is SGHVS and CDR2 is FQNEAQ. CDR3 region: CASSSSLSLTGGNTEAFF. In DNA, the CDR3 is TGTGCCAGCAGCTCCTCCCTCTCCCTGACAGGAGGGAACACTGAAGCTTTCTTT.

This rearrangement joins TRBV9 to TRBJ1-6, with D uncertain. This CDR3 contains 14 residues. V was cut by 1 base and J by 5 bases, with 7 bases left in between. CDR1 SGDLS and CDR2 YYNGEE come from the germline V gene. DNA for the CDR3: TGTGCCAGCAGCGTAACAGTAAATAATTCACCCCTCCACTTT. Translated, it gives CASSVTVNNSPLHF.

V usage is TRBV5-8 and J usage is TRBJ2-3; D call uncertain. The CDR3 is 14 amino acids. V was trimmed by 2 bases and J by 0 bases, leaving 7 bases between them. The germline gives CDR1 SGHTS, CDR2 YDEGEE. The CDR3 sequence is CASSFVSSTDTQYF. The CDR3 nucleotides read TGTGCCAGCAGCTTTGTCAGTAGCACAGATACGCAGTATTTT.

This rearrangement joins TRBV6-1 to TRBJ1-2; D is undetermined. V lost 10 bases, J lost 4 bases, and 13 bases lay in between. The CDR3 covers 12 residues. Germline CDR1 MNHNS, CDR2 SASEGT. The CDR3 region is CATPEETYGYTF. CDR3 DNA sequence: TGTGCCACCCCGGAGGAGACCTATGGCTACACCTTC.

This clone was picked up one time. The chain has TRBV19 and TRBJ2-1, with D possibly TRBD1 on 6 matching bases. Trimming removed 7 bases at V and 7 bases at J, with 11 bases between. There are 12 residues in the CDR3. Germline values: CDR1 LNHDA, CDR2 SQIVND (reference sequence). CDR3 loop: CASTTGLNEQFF. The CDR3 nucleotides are TGTGCCAGTACTACAGGGCTGAATGAGCAGTTCTTC.

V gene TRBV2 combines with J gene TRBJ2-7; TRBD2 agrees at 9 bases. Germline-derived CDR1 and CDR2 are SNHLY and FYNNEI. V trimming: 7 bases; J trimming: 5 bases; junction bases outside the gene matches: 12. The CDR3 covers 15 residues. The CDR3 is CASTVGREGKNEQYF. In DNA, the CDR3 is TGTGCCAGCACCGTGGGGCGGGAGGGTAAGAACGAGCAGTACTTC.

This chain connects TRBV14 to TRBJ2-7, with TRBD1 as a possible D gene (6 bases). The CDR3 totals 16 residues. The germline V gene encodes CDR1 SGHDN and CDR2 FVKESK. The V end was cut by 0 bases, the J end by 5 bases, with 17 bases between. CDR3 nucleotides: TGTGCCAGCAGCCAAGATCTAGGACAGCGGAGCAACGAGCAGTACTTC. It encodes CASSQDLGQRSNEQYF. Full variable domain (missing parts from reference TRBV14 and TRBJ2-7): EAGVTQFPSHSVIEKGQTVTLRCDPISGHDNLYWYRRVMGKEIKFLLHFVKESKQDESGMPNNRFLAERTGGTYSTLKVQPAELEDSGVYFCASSQDLGQRSNEQYFGPGTRLTVT.

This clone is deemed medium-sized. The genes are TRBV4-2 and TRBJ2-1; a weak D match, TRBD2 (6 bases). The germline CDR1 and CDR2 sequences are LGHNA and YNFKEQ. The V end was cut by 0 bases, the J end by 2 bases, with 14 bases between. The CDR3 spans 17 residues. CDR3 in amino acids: CASSQDRGLATYNEQFF. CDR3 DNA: TGTGCCAGCAGCCAAGATCGTGGCCTAGCGACCTACAATGAGCAGTTCTTC.

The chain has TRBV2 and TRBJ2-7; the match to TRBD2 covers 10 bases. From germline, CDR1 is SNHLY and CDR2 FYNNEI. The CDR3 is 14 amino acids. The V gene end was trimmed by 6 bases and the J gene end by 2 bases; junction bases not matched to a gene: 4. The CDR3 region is CASSLTSGAYEQYF. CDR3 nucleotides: TGTGCCAGCAGCCTTACTAGCGGGGCCTACGAGCAGTACTTC.

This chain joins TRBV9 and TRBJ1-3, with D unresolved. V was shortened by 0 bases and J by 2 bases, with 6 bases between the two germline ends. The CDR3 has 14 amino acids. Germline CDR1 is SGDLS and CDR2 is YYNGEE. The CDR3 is CASSVEGAGNTIYF. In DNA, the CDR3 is TGTGCCAGCAGCGTAGAAGGAGCTGGAAACACCATATATTTT.

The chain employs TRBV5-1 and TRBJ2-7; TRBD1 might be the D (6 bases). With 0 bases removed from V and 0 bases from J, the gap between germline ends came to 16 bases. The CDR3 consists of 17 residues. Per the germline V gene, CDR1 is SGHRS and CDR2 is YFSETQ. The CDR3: CASSLGPITGNSYEQYF. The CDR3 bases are TGCGCCAGCAGCTTGGGACCCATTACAGGGAACTCCTACGAGCAGTACTTC.

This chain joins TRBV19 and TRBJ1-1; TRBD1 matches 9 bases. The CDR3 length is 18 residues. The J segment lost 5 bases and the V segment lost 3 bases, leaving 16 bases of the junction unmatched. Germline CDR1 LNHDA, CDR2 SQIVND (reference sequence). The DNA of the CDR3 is TGTGCCAGTAGTATGATGGGACAGGGCTTCCCACGCCTGACTGAAGCTTTCTTT. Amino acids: CASSMMGQGFPRLTEAFF.

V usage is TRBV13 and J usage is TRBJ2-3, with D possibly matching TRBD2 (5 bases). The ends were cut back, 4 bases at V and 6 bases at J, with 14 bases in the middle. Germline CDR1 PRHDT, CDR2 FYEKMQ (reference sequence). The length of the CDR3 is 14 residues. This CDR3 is CASSSPWERDTQYF. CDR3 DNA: TGTGCCAGCAGCTCCCCCTGGGAGAGGGATACGCAGTATTTT. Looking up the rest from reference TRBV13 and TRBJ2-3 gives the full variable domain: AAGVIQSPRHLIKEKRETATLKCYPIPRHDTVYWYQQGPGQDPQFLISFYEKMQSDKGSIPDRFSAQQFSDYHSELNMSSLELGDSALYFCASSSPWERDTQYFGPGTRLTVL.

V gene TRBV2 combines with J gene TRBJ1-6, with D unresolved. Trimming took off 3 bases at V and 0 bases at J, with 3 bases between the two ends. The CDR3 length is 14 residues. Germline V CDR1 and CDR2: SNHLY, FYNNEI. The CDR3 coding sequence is TGTGCCAGCAGTGACAGCTCCTATAATTCACCCCTCCACTTT. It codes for CASSDSSYNSPLHF.

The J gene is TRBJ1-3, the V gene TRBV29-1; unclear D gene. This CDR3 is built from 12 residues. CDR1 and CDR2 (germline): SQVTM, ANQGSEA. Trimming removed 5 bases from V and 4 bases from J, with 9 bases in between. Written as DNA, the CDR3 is TGCAGCGTTCCTGACTTAGGAAACACCATATATTTT. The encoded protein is CSVPDLGNTIYF. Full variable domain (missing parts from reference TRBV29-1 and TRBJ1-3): SAVISQKPSRDICQRGTSLTIQCQVDSQVTMMFWYRQQPGQSLTLIATANQGSEATYESGFVIDKFPISRPNLTFSTLTVSNMSPEDSSIYLCSVPDLGNTIYFGEGSWLTVV.

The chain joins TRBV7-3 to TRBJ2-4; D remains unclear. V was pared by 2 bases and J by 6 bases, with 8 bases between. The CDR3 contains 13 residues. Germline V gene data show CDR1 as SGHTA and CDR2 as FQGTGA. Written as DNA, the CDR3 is TGTGCCAGCAGCTTAGAGCCAACAAACATTCAGTACTTC. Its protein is CASSLEPTNIQYF.

In nucleotides, the CDR3 is TGTGCCAGCAATCAGGGTACGGCCGGGGAGCTGTTTTTT. Translating gives CASNQGTAGELFF. The chain has TRBV9 and TRBJ2-2, with a weak D call TRBD1 (5 bases). Per the germline V gene, CDR1 is SGDLS and CDR2 is YYNGEE. The V end was cut by 6 bases, the J end by 6 bases, with 12 bases between. This CDR3 spans 13 amino acids.

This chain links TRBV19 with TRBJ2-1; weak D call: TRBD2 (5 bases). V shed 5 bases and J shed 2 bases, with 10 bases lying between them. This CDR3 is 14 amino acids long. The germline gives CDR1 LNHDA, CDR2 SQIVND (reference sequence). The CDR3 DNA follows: TGTGCCAGTAGTGTGGCAGCGGCCTACAATGAGCAGTTCTTC. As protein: CASSVAAAYNEQFF.

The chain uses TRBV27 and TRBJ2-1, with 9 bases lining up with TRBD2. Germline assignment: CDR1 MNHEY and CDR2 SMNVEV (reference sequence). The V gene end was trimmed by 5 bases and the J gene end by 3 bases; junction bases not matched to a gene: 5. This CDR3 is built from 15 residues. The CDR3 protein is CASSLRGRDYNEQFF. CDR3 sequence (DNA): TGTGCCAGCAGTCTTCGCGGGAGGGACTACAATGAGCAGTTCTTC.

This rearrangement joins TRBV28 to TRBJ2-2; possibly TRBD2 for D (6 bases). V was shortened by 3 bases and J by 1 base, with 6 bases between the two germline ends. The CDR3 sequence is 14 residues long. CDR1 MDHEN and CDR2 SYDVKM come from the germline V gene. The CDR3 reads CASSLRGNTGELFF. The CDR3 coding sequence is TGTGCCAGCAGTTTGCGGGGGAACACCGGGGAGCTGTTTTTT.